The 8 T cell receptor beta chains listed next were all sequenced from one sample in a study of T cells in women clearing cervical HPV infection. The protocol was immunoSEQ multiplex PCR, while the TCRdb copy is restricted to in-frame clones and leaves out a portion. The sample table includes 20,000 to 25,000 clones. The sequenced sample was blood buffy coat. These receptors were taken from a woman aged 18-69 years with a cervical HPV16 infection that either progressed to CIN3+ or cleared (not recorded which).

Of note for this clone: Read coverage stops 3 residues before the CDR3 terminus; the germline J gene supplies the remainder. This chain joins TRBV6-2 or TRBV6-3 and TRBJ1-1; D ambiguous. The germline V gene encodes CDR1 MNHEY and CDR2 SVGEGT. There are 12 residues in the CDR3. V was clipped by 7 bases and J by 0 bases, with 6 bases between them. CDR3 DNA (partial): TGTGCCAGCAAACAGCTGAACACTGAA. It specifies CASKQLNTE. The whole CDR3 sequence reads CASKQLNTEAFF.

With regard to this clone: Coverage ceases 3 residues before the CDR3 finishes, and the germline J gene fills in the end. The chain joins TRBV6-1 to TRBJ2-3; 7 bases map to TRBD2. V shed 1 base, J shed 6 bases, and the junction held 13 bases outside the gene matches. The CDR3 length is 17 residues. Per the germline V gene, CDR1 is MNHNS and CDR2 is SASEGT. The covered CDR3 bases are TGTGCCAGCAGTGAAGATGTGGGAGGGGTGATGTCGGATACG. This sequence encodes CASSEDVGGVMSDT. The full CDR3 protein is CASSEDVGGVMSDTQYF.

The CDR3: CAWSSYRGGQETQYF. The CDR3 bases that were read are TGTGCCTGGAGTAGCTACAGGGGGGGACAAGAGACC. The chain carries TRBV30 and TRBJ2-5, with D possibly TRBD1 on 8 matching bases. The observed sequence ends 3 residues before the CDR3 terminus, with the missing tail filled in from the germline J gene. V lost 2 bases and J lost 2, with 15 bases in between. From germline, CDR1 is GTSNPN and CDR2 SVGIG (reference sequence). CDR3 length: 15 residues.

As regards this clone: With the read ending 3 residues before the CDR3 end, the germline J gene is used to fill in that end. The chain recombines TRBV19 with TRBJ1-2; 8 positions agree with TRBD1. CDR1 LNHDA and CDR2 SQIVND come from the germline V gene (reference sequence). This CDR3 has 13 amino acids. V dropped 10 bases and J dropped 4; count of bases not matched to a gene: 8. CDR3 in amino acids: CATPDRDSYGYTF. The CDR3 DNA, read in part, is TGTGCCACTCCGGACAGGGATAGCTATGGC.

As to this clone: Coverage ceases 3 residues before the CDR3 finishes, and the germline J gene fills in the end. The chain has TRBV5-1 and TRBJ1-4, with D tentatively TRBD1 (5 bases). Trimming took 3 bases from V and 4 from J, leaving 16 bases between them. The CDR3 contains 16 residues. CDR1 SGHRS and CDR2 YFSETQ come from the germline V gene. CDR3 loop: CASSSSTGGYNEKLFF. Partial CDR3 DNA: TGCGCCAGCAGCTCCAGCACGGGGGGATATAATGAAAAA. Full variable domain (outside the CDR3, taken from reference TRBV5-1 and TRBJ1-4): KAGVTQTPRYLIKTRGQQVTLSCSPISGHRSVSWYQQTPGQGLQFLFEYFSETQRNKGNFPGRFSGRQFSNSRSEMNVSTLELGDSALYLCASSSSTGGYNEKLFFGSGTQLSVL.

As concerns this clone: The read terminates 3 residues ahead of where the CDR3 ends, so the germline J gene completes it. This rearrangement joins TRBV19 to TRBJ2-7; possible D gene TRBD1, 5 bases. V gave up 1 base and J gave up 3 bases, with 10 bases separating them. The CDR3 is made up of 14 amino acids. Germline lookup yields CDR1 LNHDA and CDR2 SQIVND (reference sequence). CDR3 bases read: TGTGCCAGTAGTATAGCGACAGAGGACTACGAG. Translation gives CASSIATEDYE. The CDR3, in full, reads CASSIATEDYEQYF.

Concerning this clone itself: The read ends 3 residues before the CDR3 terminus; that terminus is restored from the germline J gene. The rearrangement uses TRBV7-8 and TRBJ1-3; 8 bases are shared with TRBD1. Looked up from germline, CDR1 is SGHVS and CDR2 is FQNEAQ. With V trimmed by 5 bases and J by 2 bases, 5 bases remained unmatched. CDR3 size: 15 residues. This chain's CDR3 is CASSLKQGAGNTIYF. Incomplete CDR3 DNA: TGTGCCAGCAGCCTAAAACAGGGGGCTGGAAACACC.

CDR3 sequence: CASSSRQRQSYEQYF. The part of the CDR3 DNA that was read is TGTGCCAGCAGTTCGCGACAGAGGCAATCCTACGAG. The chain recombines TRBV6-2 or TRBV6-3 with TRBJ2-7, with a weak D call TRBD1 (5 bases). The read terminates 3 residues before the CDR3 end, so the remaining end is supplied by the germline J gene. V lost 4 bases to trimming and J lost 1 base, with 14 bases between them. Germline assignment: CDR1 MNHEY and CDR2 SVGEGT. CDR3 length equals 15 residues.